This T cell receptor (beta chain) emerged from a study of T-cell memory formation after mild COVID-19. Trimming removed 2 bases from V and 7 bases from J, with 15 bases in between. CDR3 length equals 14 residues. From germline, CDR1 is KGHSH and CDR2 LQKENI. One entry per CDR3 protein results from TCRdb running MiXCR on the 5' RACE reads. This table holds approximately 300,000 distinct CDR3 sequences, 15% found once. The chain employs TRBV18 and TRBJ2-7; D ambiguous. This sequence originates from a man aged 18 to 30 who had mild COVID-19 (a few samples of this study predate the infection). Cell type and time point are not known. Material: PBMCs or a T cell subset sorted from them (not recorded which). This CDR3 is CASSPDTQSTEQYV. The DNA for the CDR3 is TGTGCCAGCTCACCAGACACCCAGTCCACAGAGCAGTACGTC.